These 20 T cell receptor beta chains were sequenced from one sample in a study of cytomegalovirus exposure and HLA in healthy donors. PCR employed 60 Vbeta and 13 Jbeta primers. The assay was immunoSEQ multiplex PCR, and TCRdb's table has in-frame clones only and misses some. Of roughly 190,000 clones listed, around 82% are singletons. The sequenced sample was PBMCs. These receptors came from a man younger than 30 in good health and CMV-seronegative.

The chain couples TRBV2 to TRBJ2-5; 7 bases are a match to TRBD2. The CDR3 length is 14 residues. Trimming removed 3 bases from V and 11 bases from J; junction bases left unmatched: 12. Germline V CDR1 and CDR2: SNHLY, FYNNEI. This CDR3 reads CASSEVAGVWEQYF. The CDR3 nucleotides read TGTGCCAGCAGTGAGGTGGCGGGAGTGTGGGAGCAGTACTTC.

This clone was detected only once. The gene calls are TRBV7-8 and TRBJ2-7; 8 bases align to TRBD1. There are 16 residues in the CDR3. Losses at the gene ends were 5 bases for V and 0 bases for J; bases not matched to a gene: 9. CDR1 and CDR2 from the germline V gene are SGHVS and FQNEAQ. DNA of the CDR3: TGTGCCAGCAGCACCGGACAGGGAATATACTCCTACGAGCAGTACTTC. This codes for CASSTGQGIYSYEQYF.

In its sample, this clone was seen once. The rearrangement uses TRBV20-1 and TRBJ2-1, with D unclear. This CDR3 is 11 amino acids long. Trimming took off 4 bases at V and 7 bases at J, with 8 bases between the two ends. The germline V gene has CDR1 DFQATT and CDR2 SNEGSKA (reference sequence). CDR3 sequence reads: CSATGGNEQFF. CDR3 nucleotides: TGCAGTGCTACGGGTGGGAATGAGCAGTTCTTC.

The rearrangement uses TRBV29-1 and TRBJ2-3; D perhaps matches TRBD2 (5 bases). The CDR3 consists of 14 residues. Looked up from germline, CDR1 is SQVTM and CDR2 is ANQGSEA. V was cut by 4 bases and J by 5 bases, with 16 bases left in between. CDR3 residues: CSVVVGELLDTQYF. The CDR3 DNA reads TGCAGCGTTGTTGTGGGAGAGTTGTTAGATACGCAGTATTTT.

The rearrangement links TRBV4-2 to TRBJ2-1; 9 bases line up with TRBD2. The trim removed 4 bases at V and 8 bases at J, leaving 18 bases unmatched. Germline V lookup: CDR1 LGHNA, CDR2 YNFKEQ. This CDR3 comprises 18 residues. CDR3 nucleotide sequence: TGTGCCAGCAGCCCATGGGCTTCTAGCGGGAACGGGCTGGATGAGCAGTTCTTC. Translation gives CASSPWASSGNGLDEQFF.

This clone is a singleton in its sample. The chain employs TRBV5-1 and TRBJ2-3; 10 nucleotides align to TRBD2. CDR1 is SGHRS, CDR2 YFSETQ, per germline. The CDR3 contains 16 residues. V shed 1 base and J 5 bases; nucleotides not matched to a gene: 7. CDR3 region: CASSLSLAGAKDTQYF. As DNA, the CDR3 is TGCGCCAGCAGCTTGTCGCTAGCGGGAGCAAAAGATACGCAGTATTTT.

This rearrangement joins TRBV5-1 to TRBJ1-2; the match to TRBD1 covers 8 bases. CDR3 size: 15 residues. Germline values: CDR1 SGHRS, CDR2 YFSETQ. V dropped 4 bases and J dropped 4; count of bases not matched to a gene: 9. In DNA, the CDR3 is TGCGCCAGCAGCCCTGGACAGGGCAGGCTCTATGGCTACACCTTC. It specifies CASSPGQGRLYGYTF.

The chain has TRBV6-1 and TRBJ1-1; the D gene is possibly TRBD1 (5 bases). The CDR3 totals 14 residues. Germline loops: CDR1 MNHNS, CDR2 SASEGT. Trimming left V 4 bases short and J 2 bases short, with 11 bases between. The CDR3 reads CASSVLTVNTEAFF. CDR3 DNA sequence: TGTGCCAGCAGTGTATTGACAGTTAACACTGAAGCTTTCTTT.

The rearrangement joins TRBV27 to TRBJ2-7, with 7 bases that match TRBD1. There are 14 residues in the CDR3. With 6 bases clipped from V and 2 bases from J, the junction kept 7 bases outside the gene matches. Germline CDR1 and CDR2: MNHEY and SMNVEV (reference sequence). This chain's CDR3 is CASRVRTGPYEQYF. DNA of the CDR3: TGTGCCAGCAGAGTCCGGACAGGCCCCTACGAGCAGTACTTC.

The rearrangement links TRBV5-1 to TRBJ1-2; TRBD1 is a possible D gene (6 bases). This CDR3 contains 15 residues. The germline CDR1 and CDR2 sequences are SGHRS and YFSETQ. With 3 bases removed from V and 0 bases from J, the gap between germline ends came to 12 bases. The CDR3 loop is CASSSGQTSNYGYTF. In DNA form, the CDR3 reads TGCGCCAGCAGCTCCGGACAGACGTCTAACTATGGCTACACCTTC.

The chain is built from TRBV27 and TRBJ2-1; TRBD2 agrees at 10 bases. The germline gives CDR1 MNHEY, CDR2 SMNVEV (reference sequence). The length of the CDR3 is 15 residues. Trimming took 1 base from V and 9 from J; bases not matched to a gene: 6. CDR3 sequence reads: CASSLWASGSGEQFF. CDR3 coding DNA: TGTGCCAGCAGTTTATGGGCTAGCGGGAGCGGTGAGCAGTTCTTC.

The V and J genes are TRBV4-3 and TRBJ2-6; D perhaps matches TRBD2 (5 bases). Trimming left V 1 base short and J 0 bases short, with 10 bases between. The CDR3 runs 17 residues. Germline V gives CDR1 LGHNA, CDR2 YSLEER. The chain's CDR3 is CASSQADGNSGANVLTF. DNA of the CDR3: TGCGCCAGCAGCCAAGCGGACGGGAACTCTGGGGCCAACGTCCTGACTTTC.

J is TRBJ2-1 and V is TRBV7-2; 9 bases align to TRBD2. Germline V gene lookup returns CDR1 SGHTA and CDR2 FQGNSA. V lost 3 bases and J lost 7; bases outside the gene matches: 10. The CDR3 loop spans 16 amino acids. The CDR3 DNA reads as TGTGCCAGCAGCTTCCGGGCTAGCGGGATATTAAATGAGCAGTTCTTC. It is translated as CASSFRASGILNEQFF.

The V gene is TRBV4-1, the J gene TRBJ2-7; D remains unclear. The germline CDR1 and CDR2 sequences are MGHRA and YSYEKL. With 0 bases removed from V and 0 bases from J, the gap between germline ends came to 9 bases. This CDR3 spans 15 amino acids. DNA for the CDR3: TGCGCCAGCAGCCAAGAAGAGGTGGACTCCTACGAGCAGTACTTC. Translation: CASSQEEVDSYEQYF.

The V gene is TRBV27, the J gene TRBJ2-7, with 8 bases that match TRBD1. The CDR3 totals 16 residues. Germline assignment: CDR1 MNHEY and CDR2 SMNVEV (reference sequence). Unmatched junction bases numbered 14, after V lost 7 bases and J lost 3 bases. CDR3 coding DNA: TGTGCCAGCACTAGGACAGGGACGGGCGGCTTCTACGAGCAGTACTTC. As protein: CASTRTGTGGFYEQYF.

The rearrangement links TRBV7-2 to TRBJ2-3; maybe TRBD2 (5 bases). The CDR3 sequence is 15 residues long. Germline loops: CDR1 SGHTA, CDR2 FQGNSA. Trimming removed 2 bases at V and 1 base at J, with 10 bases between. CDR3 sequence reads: CASSLSGDGTDTQYF. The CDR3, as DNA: TGTGCCAGCAGCTTATCCGGGGATGGCACAGATACGCAGTATTTT.

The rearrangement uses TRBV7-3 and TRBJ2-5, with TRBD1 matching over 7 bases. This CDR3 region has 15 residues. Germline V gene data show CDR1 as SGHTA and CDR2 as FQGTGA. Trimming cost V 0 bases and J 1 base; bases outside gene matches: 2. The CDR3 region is CASSLTGTAQETQYF. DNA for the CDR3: TGTGCCAGCAGCTTAACCGGGACAGCCCAAGAGACCCAGTACTTC. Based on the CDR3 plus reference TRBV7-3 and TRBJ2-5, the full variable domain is GAGVSQTPSNKVTEKGKYVELRCDPISGHTALYWYRQSLGQGPEFLIYFQGTGAADDSGLPNDRFFAVRPEGSVSTLKIQRTERGDSAVYLCASSLTGTAQETQYFGPGTRLLVL.

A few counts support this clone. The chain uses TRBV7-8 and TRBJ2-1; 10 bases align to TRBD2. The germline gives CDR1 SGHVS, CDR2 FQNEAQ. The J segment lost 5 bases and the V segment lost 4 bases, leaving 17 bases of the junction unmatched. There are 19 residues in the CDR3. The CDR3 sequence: CASSSANLLLAGAHNEQFF. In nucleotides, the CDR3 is TGTGCCAGCAGCTCAGCAAACTTACTCCTAGCGGGAGCCCACAATGAGCAGTTCTTC.

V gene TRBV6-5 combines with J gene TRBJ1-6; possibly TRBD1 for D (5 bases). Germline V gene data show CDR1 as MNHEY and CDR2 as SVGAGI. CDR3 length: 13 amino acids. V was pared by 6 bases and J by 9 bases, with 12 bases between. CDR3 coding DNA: TGTGCCAGCAGACGGGGGACGGGTTCACCCCTCCACTTT. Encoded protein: CASRRGTGSPLHF.

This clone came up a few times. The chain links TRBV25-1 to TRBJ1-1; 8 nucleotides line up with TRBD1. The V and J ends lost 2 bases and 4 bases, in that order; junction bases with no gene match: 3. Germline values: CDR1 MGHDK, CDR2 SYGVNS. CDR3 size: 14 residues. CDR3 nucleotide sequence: TGTGCCAGCAGTGAAGGGACAGGAATCACTGAAGCTTTCTTT. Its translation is CASSEGTGITEAFF.